This T cell receptor (beta chain) stems from a study of monozygotic twins with inflammatory bowel disease. Study-wide findings and caveats: IBD patients carried less diverse TCRbeta repertoires (inverse Simpson) than healthy co-twins. Support was lacking for any single strong IBD-associated signal or clonotype.

Points on this clonotype: Its antigen is not identified.

This CDR3 is 14 amino acids long. Germline V gene lookup returns CDR1 DFQATT and CDR2 SNEGSKA (reference sequence). Addition of UMIs with a 6-nucleotide sample barcode was achieved by template switching. TCRdb reprocessed the 5' RACE reads and stores each CDR3 protein as one record, lacking DNA. The sample includes 310,000 or so distinct CDR3 sequences. The chain employs TRBV20-1 and TRBJ1-5; lacking DNA, the TRBD1 call made by TCRdb goes unchecked. Sequenced input: blood. The receptor was derived from a human donor with ulcerative colitis or Crohn's disease, or a healthy co-twin of an affected twin (not recorded which). The CDR3 spells CSASWAGDGQPQHF.